The sequence of this TCR beta chain was determined in a study of T cell responses to AZD1222 COVID-19 vaccine. About the study: Pooled in the analysis were second doses at about 4 or about 12 weeks. Broader study findings: Clonal diversity may have been underestimated, and the donors were mostly white British, with more females than males. Following two doses of AZD1222, Spike-specific TCR breadth and depth rose.

Profiled with immunoSEQ multiplex PCR; TCRdb holds only in-frame clones, not every one. The sample contains 130,000 or so clones, around 93% of which appear only once. Germline V gene data show CDR1 as MDHEN and CDR2 as SYDVKM. The V gene lost 6 bases and the J gene lost 1 base, with 10 bases spanning the gap. This CDR3 comprises 15 residues. With regard to this clone: Its matching antigen is unknown.

The clonotype originates from an adult in good health. The rearrangement joins TRBV28 to TRBJ1-6; the D is unclear. The sample was peripheral blood, taken on day 0 of AZD1222 vaccination. CDR3 amino acids: CASRRVESYNSPLHF. The CDR3 DNA is TGTGCCAGCAGACGAGTGGAGTCCTATAATTCACCCCTCCACTTT.